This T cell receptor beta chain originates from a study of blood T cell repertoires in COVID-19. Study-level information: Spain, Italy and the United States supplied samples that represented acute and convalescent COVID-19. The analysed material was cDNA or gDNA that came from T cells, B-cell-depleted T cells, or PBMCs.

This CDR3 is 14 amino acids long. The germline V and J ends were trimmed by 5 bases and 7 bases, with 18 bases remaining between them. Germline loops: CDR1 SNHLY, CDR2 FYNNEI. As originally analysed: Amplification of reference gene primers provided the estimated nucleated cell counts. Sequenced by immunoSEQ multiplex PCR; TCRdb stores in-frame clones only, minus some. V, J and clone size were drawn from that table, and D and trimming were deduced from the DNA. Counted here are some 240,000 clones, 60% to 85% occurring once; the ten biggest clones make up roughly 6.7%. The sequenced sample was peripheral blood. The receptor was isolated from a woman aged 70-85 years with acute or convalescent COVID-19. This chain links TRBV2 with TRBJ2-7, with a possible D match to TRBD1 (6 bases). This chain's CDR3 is CASSSPHRAREQYV. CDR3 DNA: TGTGCCAGCAGTTCCCCGCACAGGGCTCGTGAGCAGTACGTC.